This is a list of T cell receptor beta chains from one sample in a study of blood T cell repertoires in COVID-19. TCRdb keeps only in-frame clones here, not all; method: immunoSEQ multiplex PCR. The sample carries some 70,000 clones, 60% to 80% recorded once. The material sequenced was peripheral blood. The receptor source for this set is a woman in her sixties or seventies with acute or convalescent COVID-19. The CDR3 runs from the conserved cysteine through the conserved F or W. The order of the fields is D gene, clone size, J gene, V gene, CDR3 DNA, CDR3 protein. The D gene is left open where the match is weak. Clone size is stated in some rows and not others, as once, few, many or a class when expanded.

d_call: .; clone_size: few; j_call: TRBJ1-4; v_call: TRBV11-2; cdr3_nt: TGTGCCAGCAGCCGGGGGCGGGAGGGTGAAAAACTGTTTTTT; cdr3_aa: CASSRGREGEKLFF
d_call: .; clone_size: once; j_call: TRBJ1-5; v_call: TRBV15; cdr3_nt: TGTGCCACCAGCAGAGAAAGGGGAGGAGGCAATCAGCCCCAGCATTTT; cdr3_aa: CATSRERGGGNQPQHF
d_call: .; clone_size: .; j_call: TRBJ1-2; v_call: TRBV29-1; cdr3_nt: TGCAGCGTTGAAGGTATAGGGGGAAAAGGCTACACCTTC; cdr3_aa: CSVEGIGGKGYTF
d_call: TRBD1; clone_size: .; j_call: TRBJ1-1; v_call: TRBV7-3; cdr3_nt: TGTGCCAGCAGCTTAACATCGGACAGGGGTACTGAAGCTTTCTTT; cdr3_aa: CASSLTSDRGTEAFF
d_call: TRBD1; clone_size: .; j_call: TRBJ2-7; v_call: TRBV27; cdr3_nt: TGTGCCAGCAGTTTTTATGGGGTGGGACAGGGGGACTACGAGCAGTACTTC; cdr3_aa: CASSFYGVGQGDYEQYF
d_call: .; clone_size: once; j_call: TRBJ2-1; v_call: TRBV18; cdr3_nt: TGTGCCAGCTCGTGGAAGACGGACATGAAGTTCTTC; cdr3_aa: CASSWKTDMKFF
d_call: .; clone_size: .; j_call: TRBJ1-1; v_call: TRBV21-1; cdr3_nt: TGTGCCAGCAGCAATGGTGGGGGCGCGAGAAACACTGAAGCTTTCTTT; cdr3_aa: CASSNGGGARNTEAFF
d_call: .; clone_size: .; j_call: TRBJ1-1; v_call: TRBV5-1; cdr3_nt: TGCGCCAGCAGCTTGGGGGGAGCTTCGAACACTGAAGCTTTCTTT; cdr3_aa: CASSLGGASNTEAFF
d_call: .; clone_size: .; j_call: TRBJ2-2; v_call: TRBV15; cdr3_nt: TGTGCCACCAGCACTAATACCAGGGGCGGGGAGCTGTTTTTT; cdr3_aa: CATSTNTRGGELFF
d_call: .; clone_size: .; j_call: TRBJ2-5; v_call: TRBV5-1; cdr3_nt: TGCGCCAGCAGCTCCGATCCAGGGGCAGAGACCCAGTACTTC; cdr3_aa: CASSSDPGAETQYF